The rows below give T cell receptor beta chains drawn from one sample of a study of response to subunit inactivated influenza vaccine. TCRdb re-derived calls from the RT-PCR reads in MiXCR, one entry per CDR3 protein. The sample shows 500,000 or so distinct CDR3 sequences, more than 15% of them seen only once. The sample consisted of CD4+ T cells sorted from PBMCs, taken around 2 years after vaccination. The receptors were gathered from a man aged 50-75 years who received an inactivated influenza vaccine. CDR3s include the opening cysteine and the closing phenylalanine or tryptophan.

>TRBV5-1
CASSLELAGSYEQYF
>TRBV20-1
CSAGEVVLYYNEQFF
>TRBV7-9
CASGPGDSQEVWELFF
>TRBV30
CAWSRQGVETQYF
>TRBV7-9
CASSRERIRTDTQYF
>TRBV28
CASTGSSGNEDTQYF
>TRBV29-1
CSGGRAGDTQYF
>TRBV24-1
CATSELGRGQGLSTDTQYF
>TRBV4-2
CASSQEEGRGNTF
>TRBV10-3
CAISDGTGAANYGCTF
>TRBV4-3
CASSQDLITGRDEKLFF
>TRBV7-9
CASNPPGRGDTNEQFF
>TRBV5-4
CASSLRSFLGVETQYF
>TRBV7-9
CASSPRTPTGELFF
>TRBV12-3/TRBV12-4
CASSQGQGNTIYF
>TRBV20-1
CSARDLLPTPNEQFF
>TRBV7-6
CASSSNSGQSYGYTF
>TRBV12-3/TRBV12-4
CAPRDLCSYEQYF
>TRBV10-3
CATKRESIEQFF
>TRBV5-5
CASSWSTDTQYF
>TRBV6-2/TRBV6-3
CASSSGTYEQYF
>TRBV7-6
CASSRTWNTEAFF
>TRBV5-4
CASSTRTTGANVLTF
>TRBV24-1
CATSDGDRASNGGELFF
>TRBV5-1
CACRQDRTEETQYF
>TRBV27
CASRLAGGSFYEQYF
>TRBV12-3/TRBV12-4
CASAGLAGTGELFF
>TRBV20-1
CSADLHDRFFYEQYF
>TRBV7-8
CASSSIKRTGGYGYTF
>TRBV9
CASSVVPTTDTQYF
>TRBV20-1
CSAAGQNYEQYF
>TRBV20-1
CSARGGGTGNQPQHF
>TRBV4-3
CASSQGPRQGNGYTF
>TRBV7-2
CASSRLLNTGELFF
>TRBV19
CASRWRAGRDEQFF
>TRBV9
CASSVDPGGQPQHF
>TRBV24-1
CATSDGDFTEAFF
>TRBV6-2/TRBV6-3
CASKNDYSTGELFF
>TRBV12-3/TRBV12-4
CASSSHSGRAAYTQYF
>TRBV6-5
CASSYLGGYEQYF
>TRBV27
CASRTSYSSDEQFF
>TRBV20-1
CSARRTSGRLGTGELFF
>TRBV24-1
CATSDLTTAGGAFF
>TRBV20-1
CSVSLMGEQFF
>TRBV7-2
CASSFGGHQETQYF
>TRBV6-7
CASSIGQTGELFF
>TRBV5-1
CASSPRGGRTGELFF
>TRBV20-1
CSARGRGSYNEQFF
>TRBV10-2
CASSTGTQETQYF
>TRBV5-8
CASSLAGGQYF
>TRBV7-2
CASSLTEEYEQYF
>TRBV7-8
CASSPGRSMNTEAFF
>TRBV10-3
CAISGGSETGGELFF
>TRBV5-4
CASSRRTGLFAYEQYF
>TRBV12-3/TRBV12-4
CASSLLRPDTQYF
>TRBV7-2
CASSLAALSYEQYF
>TRBV4-2
CASSKGQGQAYEQYF
>TRBV5-1
CASSLGTGGYNEQFF
>TRBV7-2
CASSLDGAYNEQFF